These T cell receptor beta chains were read from a single sample in a study of blood T cell repertoires in COVID-19. Repertoires were generated with immunoSEQ multiplex PCR, while TCRdb's copy carries only in-frame clones and drops some. The sample lists about 62,000 clones, 65% to 85% seen once, with roughly 6% in the top ten. Material: peripheral blood. The receptors originated from a human donor in a cohort sampled during active COVID-19. Both conserved end residues are part of each CDR3. D genes are given only for firm matches. Size is omitted from some rows. Given values are once, few, many or a class for expanded clones.

D: -; V: TRBV12-5; J: TRBJ2-5; size: -; DNA: TGTGCTAGTGGTTTGGCACAGGGCCCGAAAGAGACCCAGTACTTC; CDR3: CASGLAQGPKETQYF
D: TRBD2; V: TRBV6-6; J: TRBJ2-3; size: -; DNA: TGTGCCAGCAGCTCCTCTAGCGGGAGGGGAGATACGCAGTATTTT; CDR3: CASSSSSGRGDTQYF
D: -; V: TRBV5-6; J: TRBJ2-5; size: -; DNA: TGTGCCAGCAGCTTCCGGAGTCAAGAGACCCAGTACTTC; CDR3: CASSFRSQETQYF
D: -; V: TRBV5-6; J: TRBJ1-1; size: few; DNA: TGTGCCAGCAGCGGGACTTATGTGAACACTGAAGCTTTCTTT; CDR3: CASSGTYVNTEAFF
D: -; V: TRBV12-3/TRBV12-4; J: TRBJ2-7; size: -; DNA: TGTGCCAGCAGTGTGGACATCTCCTACGAGCAGTACTTC; CDR3: CASSVDISYEQYF
D: TRBD2; V: TRBV27; J: TRBJ2-7; size: -; DNA: TGTGCCAGCAGTTTATCATTGGGGACTAGCGGGAGACAATACGAGCAGTACTTC; CDR3: CASSLSLGTSGRQYEQYF
D: TRBD2; V: TRBV29-1; J: TRBJ2-1; size: -; DNA: TGCAGCGTAACTAGCGGCCCTTCATGGGGTGAGCAGTTCTTC; CDR3: CSVTSGPSWGEQFF
D: -; V: TRBV12-3/TRBV12-4; J: TRBJ2-5; size: -; DNA: TGTGCCAGCAGTTTGGCAGGGGCAGAGACCCAGTACTTC; CDR3: CASSLAGAETQYF
D: TRBD2; V: TRBV18; J: TRBJ2-2; size: -; DNA: TGTGCCAGCTCACCGAGGACTAGCGGGGGGAACACCGGGGAGCTGTTTTTT; CDR3: CASSPRTSGGNTGELFF
D: TRBD2; V: TRBV5-1; J: TRBJ2-1; size: -; DNA: TGCGCCAGCAGCTTAGGACTAGCGGGATACAATGAGCAGTTCTTC; CDR3: CASSLGLAGYNEQFF
D: TRBD1; V: TRBV11-2; J: TRBJ1-2; size: once; DNA: TGTGCCAGCAGCTTCGGGCAGGGGGCTAACTATGGCTACACCTTC; CDR3: CASSFGQGANYGYTF
D: TRBD2; V: TRBV18; J: TRBJ2-1; size: once; DNA: TGTGCCAGCTCATTATCCGGGACTAGCTACAATGAGCAGTTCTTC; CDR3: CASSLSGTSYNEQFF
D: TRBD2; V: TRBV7-6; J: TRBJ2-1; size: -; DNA: TGTGCCAGCAGCCTCCCGGCCGCGGGAGGGAGGAATGAGCAGTTCTTC; CDR3: CASSLPAAGGRNEQFF
D: TRBD1; V: TRBV11-2; J: TRBJ1-6; size: -; DNA: TGTGCCAGCAGCCCCCGATCAGGGGGCCGTAATTCACCCCTCCACTTT; CDR3: CASSPRSGGRNSPLHF
D: TRBD1; V: TRBV6-6; J: TRBJ1-5; size: -; DNA: TGTGCCAGCAGTCCCAGGGGGTTCCCGAGCAATCAGCCCCAGCATTTT; CDR3: CASSPRGFPSNQPQHF
D: -; V: TRBV19; J: TRBJ1-2; size: -; DNA: TGTGCCAGTTGTCTCAGTTCCGGTGGGCCCTATGGCTACACCTTC; CDR3: CASCLSSGGPYGYTF
D: TRBD2; V: TRBV5-4; J: TRBJ2-1; size: -; DNA: TGTGCCAGCAGCTTGGGCGGGGGGCGAGGGTACAATGAGCAGTTCTTC; CDR3: CASSLGGGRGYNEQFF
D: TRBD1; V: TRBV2; J: TRBJ1-1; size: -; DNA: TGTGCCAGCCTACGAGGGGGCTCCCTTTCTGAAGCTTTCTTT; CDR3: CASLRGGSLSEAFF